Detailed here is one TCR beta chain. The data stem from a study of blood T cell repertoires in COVID-19. The overall study: Sites across the United States, Italy and Spain contributed samples from acute and convalescent COVID-19. The cDNA or gDNA used as material had been derived from T cells, B-cell-depleted T cells, or PBMCs.

Original handling: Using reference gene primer amplification, nucleated cell counts were estimated. Data came from immunoSEQ multiplex PCR; TCRdb stores just in-frame clones and leaves some out. The V and J calls and clone size were taken over from that table, and D and trimming were inferred from the DNA. The data hold 60,000 to 75,000 clones, with approximately 85% observed a single time. The clonotype was recovered from a woman of 80 years or more with active or convalescent COVID-19. What was sequenced was peripheral blood.

Here the CDR3 reads CAEMQGSTEAFF. CDR3 DNA sequence: TGTGCCGAAATGCAGGGTAGCACTGAAGCTTTCTTT. The chain is built from TRBV6-6 and TRBJ1-1; D may be TRBD1 (5 bases). Germline V gene sequence: CDR1 MNHNY, CDR2 SVGAGI (reference sequence). CDR3 length equals 12 residues. Between the trimmed V and J ends, which lost 11 bases and 4 bases, there was a span of 14 bases.